One and the same sample provided the 27 T cell receptor beta chains below, sequenced in a study of T cell changes during pregnancy in multiple sclerosis (dated by TCRdb to between 2017 and 2020). Library generation was performed with the immunoSEQ multiplex PCR assay. Here the immuneACCESS table is served through TCRdb, limited to in-frame sequences with V and J called. Missing clones are a known gap in these copies; in checked studies unresolved V genes cover under half, and the rest lacks a known reason. This sample is represented by 90,000 to 100,000 clones; roughly 93% of them were singletons. The ten largest clones add up to about 4.5% of the sample. The sample was peripheral blood, taken in the first trimester of pregnancy. The receptors come from a female donor with multiple sclerosis, enrolled in a pregnancy study.

The chain recombines TRBV6-1 with TRBJ2-5; 11 bases are a match to TRBD2. The V segment lost 0 bases and the J segment 5 bases; nucleotides outside the gene matches: 5. This CDR3 is built from 16 residues. The germline V gene has CDR1 MNHNS and CDR2 SASEGT. The CDR3, as DNA: TGTGCCAGCAGTGAAGCAACTAGCGGGGGATCGGAGACCCAGTACTTC. Translation gives CASSEATSGGSETQYF.

V gene TRBV9 combines with J gene TRBJ1-2; D unresolved. The CDR3 runs 12 residues. The V and J ends lost 3 bases and 5 bases respectively, with 8 bases between them. In germline, CDR1 is SGDLS, CDR2 YYNGEE. This CDR3 is CASSGGGYGYTF. In DNA form, the CDR3 reads TGTGCCAGCAGCGGAGGAGGATATGGCTACACCTTC.

This clone was seen a handful of times. This chain links TRBV6-1 with TRBJ1-3; D is unclear. This CDR3 region has 13 residues. Germline V gene sequence: CDR1 MNHNS, CDR2 SASEGT. Trimming left V 8 bases short and J 0 bases short, with 8 bases between. As DNA, the CDR3 is TGTGCCAGCGGCGAGGTCTCTGGAAACACCATATATTTT. This codes for CASGEVSGNTIYF.

The V call is TRBV9, the J call TRBJ2-7, with D perhaps TRBD2 (5 bases). Trimming left V 3 bases short and J 1 base short, with 11 bases between. The CDR3 spans 14 residues. CDR1 and CDR2 from the germline V gene are SGDLS and YYNGEE. The CDR3 nucleotides read TGTGCCAGCAGCGCGGCAGGAGGATCCTACGAGCAGTACTTC. Its protein is CASSAAGGSYEQYF. Full variable domain (outside the CDR3, taken from reference TRBV9 and TRBJ2-7): DSGVTQTPKHLITATGQRVTLRCSPRSGDLSVYWYQQSLDQGLQFLIQYYNGEERAKGNILERFSAQQFPDLHSELNLSSLELGDSALYFCASSAAGGSYEQYFGPGTRLTVT.

The chain recombines TRBV20-1 with TRBJ2-7; weak D call: TRBD2 (6 bases). Trimming took off 3 bases at V and 5 bases at J, with 8 bases between the two ends. The germline V gene encodes CDR1 DFQATT and CDR2 SNEGSKA (reference sequence). This CDR3 has 11 amino acids. The CDR3 DNA follows: TGCAGTGCTAGGGGGGGACACGAGCAGTACTTC. It translates to CSARGGHEQYF.

The genes are TRBV10-1 and TRBJ1-1, with D tentatively TRBD1 (5 bases). V dropped 2 bases and J dropped 4 bases, with 8 bases sitting between them. The CDR3 has 13 residues. Germline V gives CDR1 WNHNN, CDR2 SYGVQD (reference sequence). CDR3: CASSEGQGTEAFF. CDR3 DNA: TGCGCCAGCAGTGAGGGCCAGGGCACTGAAGCTTTCTTT.

The chain combines TRBV6-5 with TRBJ2-7, with TRBD2 matching 9 bases. The trim removed 2 bases at V and 4 bases at J, leaving 6 bases unmatched. This CDR3 has 15 amino acids. CDR1 is MNHEY and CDR2 is SVGAGI in the germline V gene. The CDR3 spells CASSYGAGGPYEQYF. DNA for the CDR3: TGTGCCAGCAGTTACGGGGCGGGGGGGCCTTACGAGCAGTACTTC.

The chain links TRBV29-1 to TRBJ1-1; D not resolved. Germline loops: CDR1 SQVTM, CDR2 ANQGSEA. With 4 bases removed from V and 4 bases from J, the gap between germline ends came to 13 bases. The CDR3 contains 13 residues. CDR3 in amino acids: CSVGSDGSTEAFF. In DNA, the CDR3 is TGCAGCGTTGGCAGCGACGGGAGCACTGAAGCTTTCTTT.

The gene calls are TRBV14 and TRBJ2-7, with 10 positions matching TRBD1. The CDR3 extends over 19 amino acids. The germline V gene encodes CDR1 SGHDN and CDR2 FVKESK. V lost 2 bases to trimming and J lost 2 bases; unmatched junction nucleotides: 15. The CDR3 reads CASSQTGTGVTARPYEQYF. The CDR3 bases are TGTGCCAGCAGCCAAACCGGGACAGGGGTCACGGCGCGGCCCTACGAGCAGTACTTC.

This chain links TRBV7-2 with TRBJ1-1, with 9 bases lining up with TRBD1. The CDR3 runs 16 residues. The junction had 6 bases not matched to a gene; V was cut back by 4 bases and J by 0 bases. The V gene's germline CDR1 is SGHTA and CDR2 FQGNSA. CDR3 nucleotide sequence: TGTGCCAGCAGCTACGCCGGGACAGGGATGAACACTGAAGCTTTCTTT. Its translation: CASSYAGTGMNTEAFF.

The V gene is TRBV4-2, the J gene TRBJ2-6; 8 bases align to TRBD2. J was trimmed by 4 bases and V by 0 bases; bases with no gene match: 14. Germline V lookup: CDR1 LGHNA, CDR2 YNFKEQ. The CDR3 totals 20 residues. The CDR3 is CASSQEGIAGKKGGANVLTF. In nucleotides, the CDR3 is TGTGCCAGCAGCCAAGAAGGGATAGCGGGGAAAAAAGGGGGGGCCAACGTCCTGACTTTC.

Written as DNA, the CDR3 is TGTGCCAGCAGCAGGGCGATTTCCTACGAGCAGTACTTC. Protein sequence: CASSRAISYEQYF. This sequence joins TRBV6-5 and TRBJ2-7, with D maybe TRBD1 (5 bases). Germline lookup yields CDR1 MNHEY and CDR2 SVGAGI. The CDR3 sequence is 13 residues long. V lost 6 bases to trimming and J lost 1 base, with 10 bases between them.

The rearrangement joins TRBV2 to TRBJ1-3; 8 bases are a match to TRBD1. CDR1 is SNHLY, CDR2 FYNNEI, per germline. The CDR3 runs 17 residues. Unmatched junction bases numbered 14, after V lost 5 bases and J lost 5 bases. This CDR3 reads CASSNMRKDRERNTIYF. The CDR3 region has the DNA TGTGCCAGCAGTAATATGCGTAAGGACAGGGAACGAAACACCATATATTTT.

The gene calls are TRBV7-8 and TRBJ2-7; 7 bases are shared with TRBD1. Losses at the gene ends were 0 bases for V and 1 base for J; bases not matched to a gene: 6. CDR1 and CDR2 (germline): SGHVS, FQNEAQ. CDR3 size: 16 residues. The CDR3 reads CASSLARAGGSYEQYF. Here the CDR3 DNA reads TGTGCCAGCAGCTTAGCGCGGGCAGGGGGATCCTACGAGCAGTACTTC.

This rearrangement joins TRBV18 to TRBJ1-2, with D tentatively TRBD1 (5 bases). This CDR3 comprises 12 residues. Germline V gene lookup returns CDR1 KGHSH and CDR2 LQKENI. Trimming removed 0 bases at V and 14 bases at J, with 13 bases between. CDR3 amino acids: CASSPPGQYGTF. The CDR3 DNA follows: TGTGCCAGCTCACCACCGGGGCAGTACGGGACCTTC.

CDR3 in DNA: TGTGCCAGCAGCTTGGGTCAAGACTTGGGAAACACCATATATTTT. Protein: CASSLGQDLGNTIYF. The chain carries TRBV5-4 and TRBJ1-3; D not certain. Trimming took off 0 bases at V and 4 bases at J, with 11 bases between the two ends. This CDR3 has 15 amino acids. Germline values: CDR1 SGHNT, CDR2 YYREEE (reference sequence).

V is TRBV10-3 and J is TRBJ2-1; 7 bases are shared with TRBD2. The CDR3 runs 13 residues. The ends lost 7 bases at V and 10 bases at J; junction bases unmatched: 10. Per germline, CDR1 ENHRY and CDR2 SYGVKD. The CDR3 sequence: CAITSLAVEEQFF. The CDR3 DNA reads TGTGCCATCACGTCGCTAGCGGTTGAGGAGCAGTTCTTC.

V is TRBV11-2 and J is TRBJ2-7, with D possibly matching TRBD1 (6 bases). The CDR3 is made up of 12 amino acids. Germline V gives CDR1 SGHAT, CDR2 FQNNGV. V was pared by 6 bases and J by 4 bases, with 10 bases between. The CDR3 bases are TGTGCCAGCAGTCCAGGGGTTTACGAGCAGTACTTC. This encodes CASSPGVYEQYF. Full variable domain (remainder filled in from reference TRBV11-2 and TRBJ2-7): EAGVAQSPRYKIIEKRQSVAFWCNPISGHATLYWYQQILGQGPKLLIQFQNNGVVDDSQLPKDRFSAERLKGVDSTLKIQPAKLEDSAVYLCASSPGVYEQYFGPGTRLTVT.

This chain connects TRBV6-5 to TRBJ1-2; 9 bases fit TRBD1. The germline gives CDR1 MNHEY, CDR2 SVGAGI. The CDR3 has 13 amino acids. Trimming cost V 2 bases and J 8 bases; bases outside gene matches: 3. Here the CDR3 DNA reads TGTGCCAGCAGTTACCGGACAGGGGACGGCTACACCTTC. As protein: CASSYRTGDGYTF.

The chain carries TRBV5-4 and TRBJ2-1; 12 bases match TRBD2. CDR1 is SGHNT and CDR2 is YYREEE in the germline V gene (reference sequence). V dropped 6 bases and J dropped 4; count of bases not matched to a gene: 5. This CDR3 is built from 15 residues. CDR3 sequence (DNA): TGTGCCAGCACCACTAGCGGGGGGCCTTACAATGAGCAGTTCTTC. This translates into CASTTSGGPYNEQFF.

The rearrangement links TRBV5-4 to TRBJ2-5, with 9 bases that match TRBD1. This CDR3 region has 15 residues. With 4 bases clipped from V and 5 bases from J, the junction kept 9 bases outside the gene matches. Germline CDR1 is SGHNT and CDR2 is YYREEE (reference sequence). CDR3 bases: TGTGCCAGCAGCGACGGGACAGGGAACGGGGAGACCCAGTACTTC. Its translation is CASSDGTGNGETQYF. Based on the CDR3 plus reference TRBV5-4 and TRBJ2-5, the full variable domain is ETGVTQSPTHLIKTRGQQVTLRCSSQSGHNTVSWYQQALGQGPQFIFQYYREEENGRGNFPPRFSGLQFPNYSSELNVNALELDDSALYLCASSDGTGNGETQYFGPGTRLLVL.

This sequence joins TRBV5-1 and TRBJ2-3, with 11 bases lining up with TRBD2. The CDR3 has 17 residues. Germline CDR1 SGHRS, CDR2 YFSETQ. Trimming removed 2 bases from V and 1 base from J; junction bases left unmatched: 6. The CDR3 region is CASSFSLTSGGTDTQYF. As DNA, the CDR3 is TGCGCCAGCAGCTTCTCATTGACTAGCGGGGGCACAGATACGCAGTATTTT. The complete variable domain, with remaining parts taken from reference TRBV5-1 and TRBJ2-3, reads KAGVTQTPRYLIKTRGQQVTLSCSPISGHRSVSWYQQTPGQGLQFLFEYFSETQRNKGNFPGRFSGRQFSNSRSEMNVSTLELGDSALYLCASSFSLTSGGTDTQYFGPGTRLTVL.

The CDR3 here is CAISEGSGATTIEQFF. CDR3 DNA sequence: TGTGCCATCAGTGAGGGGAGCGGGGCCACGACGATTGAGCAGTTCTTC. This sequence joins TRBV10-3 and TRBJ2-1; TRBD2 matches 7 bases. This CDR3 contains 16 residues. Germline V gene sequence: CDR1 ENHRY, CDR2 SYGVKD. The trim removed 2 bases at V and 9 bases at J, leaving 13 bases unmatched.

The chain has TRBV5-1 and TRBJ1-3; no firm D call. CDR3 size: 14 residues. Deletions cut 4 bases from V and 0 bases from J, with 8 bases between. CDR1 SGHRS and CDR2 YFSETQ come from the germline V gene. This chain's CDR3 is CASSEDISGNTIYF. CDR3 bases: TGCGCCAGCAGCGAGGATATCTCTGGAAACACCATATATTTT.

The rearrangement uses TRBV5-6 and TRBJ1-1; 7 nucleotides match TRBD1. This CDR3 comprises 16 residues. V lost 4 bases to trimming and J lost 8 bases; unmatched junction nucleotides: 17. Germline loops: CDR1 SGHDT, CDR2 YYEEEE. Here the CDR3 reads CASSRHPGTARAEAFF. The DNA for the CDR3 is TGTGCCAGCAGCAGACACCCCGGGACAGCTAGAGCCGAAGCTTTCTTT.

The V and J genes are TRBV5-5 and TRBJ1-6, with a tentative D call TRBD1 (6 bases). Germline V gene data show CDR1 as SGHKS and CDR2 as YYEKEE (reference sequence). The CDR3 is 14 residues long. Between the trimmed V and J ends, which lost 0 bases and 9 bases, there was a span of 10 bases. The CDR3 is CASSLEQGRSPLHF. Here the CDR3 DNA reads TGTGCCAGCAGCTTGGAACAGGGACGTTCACCCCTCCACTTT.

The chain couples TRBV7-9 to TRBJ1-2, with D possibly being TRBD1 (6 bases). There are 13 residues in the CDR3. Germline V CDR1 and CDR2: SEHNR, FQNEAQ (reference sequence). V lost 4 bases and J 1 base, leaving 7 bases between the germline ends. The CDR3 nucleotides are TGTGCCAGCAGCTCAGGGGTTAACTATGGCTACACCTTC. Encoded protein: CASSSGVNYGYTF.